This entry is about one T cell receptor beta chain. This entry belongs to a study of OX40 agonist ivuxolimab in advanced cancers. Repertoires were generated with immunoSEQ multiplex PCR, while TCRdb's copy carries only in-frame clones and drops some. The sample has around 60,000 clones; around nine tenths are singletons. This material consisted of CD4+ or CD8+ T cells sorted from blood, taken in a trial of the OX40 agonist ivuxolimab. This receptor was taken from an adult with an advanced solid tumor such as melanoma, head and neck, liver or kidney cancer.

CDR3 sequence: CASSAIGQAEKLFF. CDR3 coding DNA: TGTGCCAGCAGCGCTATAGGACAGGCTGAAAAACTGTTTTTT. The J gene is TRBJ1-4, the V gene TRBV6-1; 7 nucleotides match TRBD1. Per the germline V gene, CDR1 is MNHNS and CDR2 is SASEGT. Trimming took 6 bases from V and 7 from J; bases not matched to a gene: 8. The CDR3 sequence is 14 residues long.